The 3 T cell receptor beta chains presented below share a single source sample, sequenced in a study of beta chain features in type 1 diabetes. Study-wide findings and caveats: When Type 1 diabetes patients were examined, their TCRB CDR3s proved moderately but significantly shorter in all four CD4+ subsets.

Every isolated RNA sample was fully reverse transcribed, so sequencing captured expressed TCRB transcripts. Profiling relied on immunoSEQ multiplex PCR, and the TCRdb table lists in-frame clones only, not all of them. The repertoire holds 230,000 or so clones, with around 16% as singletons. For these receptors, no antigen is known. The source material was naive CD4+ T cells from blood. The source is a man younger than 45 with type 1 diabetes.

This clone has only a few counts. The chain recombines TRBV7-2 with TRBJ2-4, with 10 bases that match TRBD1. CDR3 length equals 15 residues. Germline assignment: CDR1 SGHTA and CDR2 FQGNSA. J lost 10 bases, V lost 1 base, and 7 bases had no gene match. The CDR3 protein is CASSLGRRGQGIQYF. CDR3 nucleotide sequence: TGTGCCAGCAGCTTAGGGCGGCGGGGACAGGGGATTCAGTACTTC.

This clone has just a few counts. CDR3 amino acids: CASSYGLRNGYTF. CDR3 DNA sequence: TGTGCCAGCAGCTACGGGTTGAGGAATGGCTACACCTTC. The gene calls are TRBV7-9 and TRBJ1-2; D is unresolved. V lost 4 bases, J lost 6 bases, and 12 bases lay in between. The CDR3 loop spans 13 amino acids. Looked up from germline, CDR1 is SEHNR and CDR2 is FQNEAQ (reference sequence).

This clone was seen a handful of times. This chain connects TRBV29-1 to TRBJ2-5; the match to TRBD1 covers 7 bases. Germline CDR1 SQVTM, CDR2 ANQGSEA. V was pared by 5 bases and J by 9 bases, with 12 bases of the junction left unmatched. CDR3 size: 13 residues. Written as DNA, the CDR3 is TGCAGCGTTAAACAGGGGCAGATAGGGGCCCAGTACTTC. This codes for CSVKQGQIGAQYF.